This section outlines one T cell receptor (beta chain) sequence together with its context. Its antigen is still unknown. The input lacks base qualities; no much larger clone sits a single base away. TCRbeta CDR3 regions were amplified from genomic DNA by means of the immunoSEQ Assay, a bias-controlled multiplex PCR. Under the source paper's analysis protocol: Within the assay, amplification of reference gene primers was used to estimate how many nucleated cells each sample contained. Sequence reads were collapsed and filtered to measure the absolute abundance of every unique TCRbeta CDR3 rearrangement. For each sample, productive Simpson clonality was calculated by taking the square root of Simpson's diversity index across productive rearrangements. As stored in TCRdb, this immuneACCESS dataset retains in-frame rearrangements with V and J assigned. A fraction of the clones does not appear; measured against another copy, unresolved V genes explain less than half of the discrepancy, and the remainder lacks a known reason. V, J and clone size are those of that table, while D and trimming were read from the DNA. In this sample the table shows 200,000 to 250,000 clones, about four fifths of which occur a single time. The ten largest clones represent around 2% of the sample.

The data derive from a study of blood T cell repertoires in COVID-19 (dated by TCRdb to the early 2020s). With respect to the entire study: Collaborator samples came from the United States, Italy and Spain and covered acute and convalescent phases of COVID-19. Where HLA class I and class II types were available, the types were taken from metadata supplied by the sample provider, not from assay-based typing. The repertoires were made available in a free public database intended to serve as a resource for research on the immune response to SARS-CoV-2. The samples were drawn from the first 160 participants of the ongoing ImmuneRACE study and from some 1,300 subjects provided by 6 global collaborators. Subjects who had been exposed to COVID-19, were actively infected with it, or had recovered from it provided the deeply sampled blood TCRbeta repertoires that made up the dataset. The material from the prospective study consisted of cDNA or gDNA derived from T cells, B-cell-depleted T cells, or PBMCs. The sample metadata nearly always contained a de-identified subject ID, COVID-19 status, age in years and sex. What the research found in general, with its limitations: The amount of clinical and demographic metadata varied by source and participant and was provided uncurated.

A second Seattle source provided samples from volunteer blood donors who had recovered from COVID-19. Collaborating institutions collected whole blood in K2EDTA tubes following their own protocols. Collaborator samples were shipped for TCRbeta analysis as frozen whole blood, isolated PBMCs, or DNA extracted from either sample type. CDR1 and CDR2, per the germline V gene, are SQVTM and ANQGSEA. Its CDR3 holds 11 amino acids, cysteine through phenylalanine. Only the CDR3 DNA is retained, 33 bases long and in frame from the first base. V has 6 bases trimmed and J has 11 bases trimmed; junction bases matching no gene number 7.

This clonotype was sampled from a young man who had recovered from COVID-19. The sequence joins TRBV29-1 to TRBJ1-2, with 9 bases aligning to TRBD1. Material: peripheral blood. The DNA is TGCAGCGTGGTGGGACAGGGAAGTTACACCTTC. It translates to CSVVGQGSYTF.